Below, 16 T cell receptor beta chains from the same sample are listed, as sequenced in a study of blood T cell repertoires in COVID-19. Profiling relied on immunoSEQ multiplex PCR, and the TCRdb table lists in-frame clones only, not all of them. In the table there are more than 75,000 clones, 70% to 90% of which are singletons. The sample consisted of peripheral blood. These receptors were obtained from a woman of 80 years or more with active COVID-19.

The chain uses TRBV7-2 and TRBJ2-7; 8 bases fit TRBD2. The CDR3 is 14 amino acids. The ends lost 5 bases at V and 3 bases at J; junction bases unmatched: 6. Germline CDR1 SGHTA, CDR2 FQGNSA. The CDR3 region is CASSLMRGDYEQYF. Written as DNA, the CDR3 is TGTGCCAGCAGCCTAATGCGGGGGGACTACGAGCAGTACTTC.

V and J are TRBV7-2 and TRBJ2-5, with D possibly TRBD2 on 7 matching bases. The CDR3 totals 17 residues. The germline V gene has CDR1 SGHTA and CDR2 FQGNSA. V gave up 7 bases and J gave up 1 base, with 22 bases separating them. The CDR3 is CASKGGGAGLLQETQYF. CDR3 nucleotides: TGTGCCAGCAAGGGGGGGGGAGCGGGATTACTCCAAGAGACCCAGTACTTC.

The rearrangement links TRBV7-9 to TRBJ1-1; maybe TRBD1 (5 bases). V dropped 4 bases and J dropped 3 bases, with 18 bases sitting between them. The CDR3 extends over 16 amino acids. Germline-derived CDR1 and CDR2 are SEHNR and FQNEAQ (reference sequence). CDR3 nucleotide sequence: TGTGCCAGCAGCTGGCCCCGCCAGGGTAAGGACACTGAAGCTTTCTTT. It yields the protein CASSWPRQGKDTEAFF.

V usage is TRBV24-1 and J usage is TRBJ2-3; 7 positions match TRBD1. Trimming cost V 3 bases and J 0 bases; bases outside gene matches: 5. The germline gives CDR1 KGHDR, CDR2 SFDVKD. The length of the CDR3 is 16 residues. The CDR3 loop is CATSDATGESTDTQYF. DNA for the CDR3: TGTGCCACCAGTGATGCCACAGGGGAAAGCACAGATACGCAGTATTTT.

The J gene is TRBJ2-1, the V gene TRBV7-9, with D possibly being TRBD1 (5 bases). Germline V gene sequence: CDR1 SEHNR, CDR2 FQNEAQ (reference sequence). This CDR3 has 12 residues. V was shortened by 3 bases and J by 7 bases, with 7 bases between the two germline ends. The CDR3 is CASSLHRNEQFF. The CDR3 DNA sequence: TGTGCCAGCAGCTTGCACAGGAATGAGCAGTTCTTC.

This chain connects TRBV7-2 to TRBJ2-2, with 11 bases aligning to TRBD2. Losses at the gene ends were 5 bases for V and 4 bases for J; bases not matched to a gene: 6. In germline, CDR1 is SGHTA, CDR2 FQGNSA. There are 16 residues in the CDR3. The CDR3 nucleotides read TGTGCCAGCAGCCCTCTTAGCGGGAGGGGCACCGGGGAGCTGTTTTTT. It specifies CASSPLSGRGTGELFF.

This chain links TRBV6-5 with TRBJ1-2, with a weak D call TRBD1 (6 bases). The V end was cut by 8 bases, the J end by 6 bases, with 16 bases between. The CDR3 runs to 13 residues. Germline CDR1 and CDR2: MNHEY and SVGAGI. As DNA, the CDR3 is TGTGCCAGCTCTAGGGGGACATTGGATGGCTACACCTTC. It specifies CASSRGTLDGYTF.

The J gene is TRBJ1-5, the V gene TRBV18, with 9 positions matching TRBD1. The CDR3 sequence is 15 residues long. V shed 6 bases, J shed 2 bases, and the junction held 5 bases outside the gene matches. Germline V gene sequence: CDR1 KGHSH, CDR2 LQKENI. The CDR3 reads CASSATGGGNQPQHF. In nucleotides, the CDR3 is TGTGCCAGCTCCGCTACAGGGGGCGGCAATCAGCCCCAGCATTTT.

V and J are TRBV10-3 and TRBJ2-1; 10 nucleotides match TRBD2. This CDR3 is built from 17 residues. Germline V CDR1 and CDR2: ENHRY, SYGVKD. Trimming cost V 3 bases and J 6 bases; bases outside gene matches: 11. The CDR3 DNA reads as TGTGCCATCAGTGAACCCACTAGCGGGACCTTTGGCAATGAGCAGTTCTTC. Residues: CAISEPTSGTFGNEQFF.

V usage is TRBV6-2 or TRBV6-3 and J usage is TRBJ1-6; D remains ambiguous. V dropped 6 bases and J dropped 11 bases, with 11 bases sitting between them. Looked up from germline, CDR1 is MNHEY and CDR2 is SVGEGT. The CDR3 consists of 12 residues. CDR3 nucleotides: TGTGCCAGCAGCCAACTTGTAGCACCCCTCCACTTT. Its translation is CASSQLVAPLHF.

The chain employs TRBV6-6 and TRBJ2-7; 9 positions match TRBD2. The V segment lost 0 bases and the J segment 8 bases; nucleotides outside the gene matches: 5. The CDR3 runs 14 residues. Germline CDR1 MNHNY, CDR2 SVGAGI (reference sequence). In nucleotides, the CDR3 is TGTGCCAGCAGTTACTCGGGACTAGCAGAACAGCAGTACTTC. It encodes CASSYSGLAEQQYF.

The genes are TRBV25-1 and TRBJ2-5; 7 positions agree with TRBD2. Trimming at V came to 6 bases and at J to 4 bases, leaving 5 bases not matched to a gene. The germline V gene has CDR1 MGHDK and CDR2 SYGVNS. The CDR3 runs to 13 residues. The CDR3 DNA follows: TGTGCCAGCAGCTTGGGAGGGGTAGAGACCCAGTACTTC. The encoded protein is CASSLGGVETQYF.

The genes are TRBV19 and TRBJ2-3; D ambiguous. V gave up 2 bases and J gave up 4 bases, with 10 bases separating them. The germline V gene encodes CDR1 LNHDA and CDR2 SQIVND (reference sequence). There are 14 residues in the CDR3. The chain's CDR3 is CASSISTASDTQYF. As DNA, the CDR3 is TGTGCCAGTAGTATAAGCACCGCCTCAGATACGCAGTATTTT.

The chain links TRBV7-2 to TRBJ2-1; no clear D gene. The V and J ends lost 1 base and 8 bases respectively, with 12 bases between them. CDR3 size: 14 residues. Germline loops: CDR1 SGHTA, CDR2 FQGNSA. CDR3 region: CASSLVGLGHEQFF. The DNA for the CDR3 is TGTGCCAGCAGCTTAGTGGGCTTGGGCCATGAGCAGTTCTTC.

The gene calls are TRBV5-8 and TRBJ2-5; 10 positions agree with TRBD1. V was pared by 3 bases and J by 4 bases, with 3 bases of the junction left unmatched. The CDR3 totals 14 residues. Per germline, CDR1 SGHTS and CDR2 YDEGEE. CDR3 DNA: TGTGCCAGCAGCTCCGGGACAGGGGTAGAGACCCAGTACTTC. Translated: CASSSGTGVETQYF.

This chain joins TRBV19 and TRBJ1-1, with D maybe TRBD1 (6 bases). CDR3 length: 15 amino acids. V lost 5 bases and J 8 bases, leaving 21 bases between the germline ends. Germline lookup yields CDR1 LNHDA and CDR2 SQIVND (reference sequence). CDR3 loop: CASSVWATGTREAFF. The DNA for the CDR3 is TGTGCCAGTAGTGTCTGGGCCACAGGGACAAGGGAAGCTTTCTTT.